Listed here are 17 T cell receptor beta chains from one sample, sequenced in a study of blood T cell repertoires in COVID-19. Generated by immunoSEQ multiplex PCR, the TCRdb table keeps only in-frame clones and is missing some. Here the sample spans approximately 210,000 clones, roughly 87% being singletons. Specimen: PBMCs or T cells enriched from blood (not recorded which). The receptors come from a young man in a cohort exposed to, infected with or recovered from COVID-19 (not recorded which).

The chain carries TRBV28 and TRBJ1-3; 12 bases map to TRBD1. V shed 9 bases, J shed 1 base, and the junction held 10 bases outside the gene matches. The germline CDR1 and CDR2 sequences are MDHEN and SYDVKM. CDR3 length: 17 residues. The CDR3 region is CASKGTGGTGSGNTIYF. The CDR3 DNA reads TGTGCCAGTAAGGGGACAGGGGGCACTGGGTCTGGAAACACCATATATTTT. Full variable domain (outside the CDR3, taken from reference TRBV28 and TRBJ1-3): DVKVTQSSRYLVKRTGEKVFLECVQDMDHENMFWYRQDPGLGLRLIYFSYDVKMKEKGDIPEGYSVSREKKERFSLILESASTNQTSMYLCASKGTGGTGSGNTIYFGEGSWLTVV.

V and J are TRBV6-6 and TRBJ1-2; TRBD1 matches 8 bases. Germline CDR1 is MNHNY and CDR2 is SVGAGI (reference sequence). The CDR3 is made up of 17 amino acids. Trimming took 5 bases from V and 4 from J; bases not matched to a gene: 15. The CDR3 DNA follows: TGTGCCAGCAGTCGAGATATTGGACAGGGATTTCCCTATGGCTACACCTTC. Encoded protein: CASSRDIGQGFPYGYTF.

This clone has just one count. This chain links TRBV19 with TRBJ1-6; no firm D call. Trimming removed 6 bases at V and 9 bases at J, with 12 bases between. Germline CDR1 reads LNHDA; CDR2 reads SQIVND (reference sequence). The CDR3 length is 13 residues. CDR3 loop: CASRTTRGSPLHF. CDR3 sequence (DNA): TGTGCCAGTAGGACAACACGGGGTTCACCCCTCCACTTT. The whole variable domain, filled in from reference TRBV19 and TRBJ1-6, reads DGGITQSPKYLFRKEGQNVTLSCEQNLNHDAMYWYRQDPGQGLRLIYYSQIVNDFQKGDIAEGYSVSREKKESFPLTVTSAQKNPTAFYLCASRTTRGSPLHFGNGTRLTVT.

The J gene is TRBJ1-5, the V gene TRBV6-6; D gene uncertain. V shed 6 bases and J shed 2 bases, with 14 bases lying between them. The CDR3 sequence is 15 residues long. Germline lookup yields CDR1 MNHNY and CDR2 SVGAGI (reference sequence). The CDR3 reads CASSPRGAGNQPQHF. DNA for the CDR3: TGTGCCAGCAGCCCCCGGGGAGCGGGCAATCAGCCCCAGCATTTT.

CDR3 in DNA: TGCGCCAGCAGCTTGGACGGGGGAGGCTACGAGCAGTACTTC. It yields the protein CASSLDGGGYEQYF. The chain is built from TRBV5-1 and TRBJ2-7; D may be TRBD2 (6 bases). The CDR3 sequence is 14 residues long. CDR1 and CDR2 from the germline V gene are SGHRS and YFSETQ. V lost 0 bases and J 3 bases, leaving 10 bases between the germline ends.

This clone was picked up one time. V is TRBV10-3 and J is TRBJ1-3; D uncertain. This CDR3 is built from 14 residues. V was cut by 7 bases and J by 2 bases, with 12 bases left in between. The germline CDR1 and CDR2 sequences are ENHRY and SYGVKD. CDR3 bases: TGTGCCATCACAACAGCTGGTACTGGAAACACCATATATTTT. This translates into CAITTAGTGNTIYF.

The chain employs TRBV5-1 and TRBJ2-7; no reliable D call. The V and J ends lost 4 bases and 5 bases respectively, with 19 bases between them. This CDR3 is 15 amino acids long. The germline V gene encodes CDR1 SGHRS and CDR2 YFSETQ. CDR3 sequence reads: CASSPQARLADEQYF. The CDR3 bases are TGCGCCAGCAGCCCCCAGGCCCGGCTGGCCGACGAGCAGTACTTC.

The chain carries TRBV3-1 (or the pseudogene TRBV3-2) and TRBJ1-2, with TRBD1 matching 11 bases. The germline V gene has CDR1 LGHDT and CDR2 YNNKEL (reference sequence). J gave up 3 bases and V 1 base, and 7 bases lay outside the gene matches. The CDR3 is 17 residues long. The CDR3: CASSQGTGGVFDYGYTF. In DNA, the CDR3 is TGTGCCAGCAGCCAAGGGACAGGGGGCGTTTTTGACTATGGCTACACCTTC.

The chain employs TRBV5-4 and TRBJ2-7; 7 nucleotides match TRBD2. The V gene end was trimmed by 1 base and the J gene end by 7 bases; junction bases not matched to a gene: 11. Germline V lookup: CDR1 SGHNT, CDR2 YYREEE (reference sequence). The CDR3 covers 15 residues. The CDR3 region is CASSLFAGESYEQYF. CDR3 DNA: TGTGCCAGCAGCTTGTTTGCGGGAGAGTCGTATGAGCAGTACTTC.

The chain joins TRBV4-2 to TRBJ2-7; D is unclear. The CDR3 length is 18 residues. The germline gives CDR1 LGHNA, CDR2 YNFKEQ. The V gene lost 0 bases and the J gene lost 3 bases, with 21 bases spanning the gap. CDR3 sequence: CASSQEPLSVAALYEQYF. The CDR3 DNA is TGTGCCAGCAGCCAAGAACCCCTCTCGGTAGCAGCCCTCTACGAGCAGTACTTC.

V gene TRBV7-3 combines with J gene TRBJ2-2; no reliable D call. This CDR3 is 16 amino acids long. Germline values: CDR1 SGHTA, CDR2 FQGTGA. V gave up 5 bases and J gave up 1 base, with 14 bases separating them. CDR3 bases: TGTGCCAGCAGCCCCGTGGGCGCAGGGAACACCGGGGAGCTGTTTTTT. It codes for CASSPVGAGNTGELFF.

Note on this clone: Other nucleotide sequences from this sample produce the same CDR3. J is TRBJ2-1 and V is TRBV6-5; D is perhaps TRBD1 (6 bases). Trimming took 3 bases from V and 6 from J, leaving 9 bases between them. The germline V gene encodes CDR1 MNHEY and CDR2 SVGAGI. This CDR3 has 13 residues. The CDR3 DNA reads TGTGCCAGCAGTTATGGGGGCGGCAATGAGCAGTTCTTC. This gives the protein CASSYGGGNEQFF.

The chain uses TRBV9 and TRBJ2-7; D not resolved. Trimming shortened V by 0 bases and J by 6 bases, and 7 bases separated the two germline ends. The germline CDR1 and CDR2 sequences are SGDLS and YYNGEE. The CDR3 is made up of 12 amino acids. DNA for the CDR3: TGTGCCAGCAGCGTAGCTAGTCTCGAGCAGTACTTC. Translation gives CASSVASLEQYF.

V gene TRBV2 combines with J gene TRBJ1-4; TRBD1 matches at 7 bases. J gave up 0 bases and V 7 bases, and 11 bases lay outside the gene matches. Germline CDR1 reads SNHLY; CDR2 reads FYNNEI. The CDR3 loop spans 17 amino acids. The chain's CDR3 is CASISDRIPPTNEKLFF. CDR3 DNA sequence: TGTGCCAGCATATCGGACAGGATTCCTCCAACTAATGAAAAACTGTTTTTT.

This chain connects TRBV7-5 to TRBJ1-4; the D call TRBD1 from the table was never checked on the DNA. TRBV7-5 counts as a pseudogene. The CDR3 has 12 amino acids. CDR3 DNA sequence: TGTGCCAGGGGACAGGGCGTTGAAAAACTGTTTTTT. Amino acid sequence: CARGQGVEKLFF.

This chain uses TRBV27 with TRBJ2-7; 7 bases are a match to TRBD1. There are 16 residues in the CDR3. The junction had 12 bases not matched to a gene; V was cut back by 4 bases and J by 3 bases. The germline V gene has CDR1 MNHEY and CDR2 SMNVEV (reference sequence). Written as DNA, the CDR3 is TGTGCCAGCAGTTCGACACGGACAGGACTCCTCTACGAGCAGTACTTC. Translation: CASSSTRTGLLYEQYF.

The V gene is TRBV2, the J gene TRBJ1-2, with 11 bases fitting TRBD1. The CDR3 length is 15 residues. Germline CDR1 reads SNHLY; CDR2 reads FYNNEI. V was pared by 4 bases and J by 4 bases, with 5 bases of the junction left unmatched. Written as DNA, the CDR3 is TGTGCCAGCAGTGGATGGACAGGGGGCATCTATGGCTACACCTTC. It codes for CASSGWTGGIYGYTF.